The sample holds one count of the clone carrying this T cell receptor beta chain. Under the authors' procedure: Reference gene primers were amplified, and this amplification served to estimate nucleated cell counts. Sequencing was performed with immunoSEQ multiplex PCR; in TCRdb, only in-frame clones are kept and a portion is missing. V and J calls and clone size follow that table, whereas D and trimming were derived from the DNA. The repertoire holds tens of thousands of clones, with approximately 73% as singletons. The data derive from a study of blood T cell repertoires in COVID-19. Across the study: The United States, Italy and Spain were the sources of the acute and convalescent COVID-19 samples. The cDNA or gDNA used as material had been derived from T cells, B-cell-depleted T cells, or PBMCs.

Germline V gene data show CDR1 as SGHTA and CDR2 as FQGTGA. The length of the CDR3 is 15 residues. Trimming removed 0 bases from V and 4 bases from J, with 9 bases in between. The chain uses TRBV7-3 and TRBJ2-2; the D gene is possibly TRBD2 (6 bases). Sequencing used peripheral blood. This receptor was obtained from a woman in her forties or fifties with active or convalescent COVID-19. The CDR3 nucleotides are TGTGCCAGCAGCTTAACGGCGGGAATCACCGGGGAGCTGTTTTTT. It encodes CASSLTAGITGELFF.